This TCR beta chain was retrieved from a study of T cell responses to AZD1222 COVID-19 vaccine (dated by TCRdb to 2020 to 2022). For the study in its entirety: A total of more than 230 trial participants underwent TCR sequencing, of whom about 200 had received two doses of AZD1222 and around 26 had received two doses of the MenACWY control vaccine. Trial participants were enrolled by age into subgroups of 18-55, 56-69 and 70-plus years, and 148, 28 and 57 TCR-sequenced participants, respectively, were included in these subgroups.

According to the study, the label for this sample's time point signals: about 28 days (+/-7) after the second vaccine dose. AZD1222 recipients given second doses at about 4 weeks or at about 12 weeks were pooled, since spike-specific TCR depth and breadth were not found to differ between the two schedules. Vaccinee samples were obtained from the UK trials COV001 and COV002, which included a single-blind randomized controlled phase 2/3 trial of AZD1222 (ChAdOx1 nCoV-19) in healthy adults. Trial participant PBMC samples were collected at day 0 and day 28 after the second dose for TCRbeta chain sequencing. The CDR3 regions of human TCRbeta chains were subjected to immunosequencing. Per the authors' processing: TCRs in the repertoires were matched against a reference library of SARS-CoV-2-specific TCRs that had been generated with the MIRA antigen-specificity platform. Breadth was defined as the fraction of unique TCRs that were SARS-CoV-2-associated, and depth was defined as the fraction of total T cells that were SARS-CoV-2-associated. Each spike-specific TCR was assigned to its reactive spike region and to a CD4 or CD8 class using the MIRA data. Log10-transformed breadth and depth values were compared by one-way ANOVA with Sidak's multiple comparisons tests. This is the immuneACCESS table as TCRdb keeps it, with only in-frame sequences that have V and J called. A part of the clones is gone; compared with another copy, unresolved V genes explain less than half, and the rest is unexplained. That table gives V, J and clone size, and the DNA gave D and trimming. The sample table records 75,000 to 90,000 clones; approximately 85% of these occur just once. The top ten hold more than 3% of the sample.

The investigation overall reported the following: Reportedly, almost half of the unique spike-specific TCRs recognized epitopes lying outside the regions that are mutated in the B.1.351 and B.1.1.7 variants. Conclusions about previously exposed vaccinees are limited because only six or seven AZD1222 recipients were SARS-CoV-2 seropositive at baseline. The whole spike protein was spanned by vaccine-associated CD4 TCRs, and dominant responses were seen in regions 160-218 and 743-854. After two AZD1222 doses, both the breadth and the depth of spike-specific TCRs were significantly higher than at day 0 and than in MenACWY recipients. Participants were mostly white British and included more females than males, and it was suggested by the authors that clonal diversity may have been underestimated. The 56-69-year group was small, and its depth increase did not reach significance, likely because of low power. No day 14 peak-response samples were available, so repertoires were characterized only after the peak T cell response.

V and J are truncated by 9 bases and 3 bases respectively, leaving an intervening sequence of 9 bases. The CDR3, cysteine through phenylalanine, is 11 amino acids long. Only CDR3 DNA remains: 33 bases, in frame from the first base. The germline V gene sets CDR1 to ENHRY and CDR2 to SYGVKD. To note about this clone: Its antigen specificity is not known. Per-base quality was not reported, and no clone a single base away is much larger than it.

This sequence uses TRBV10-3 and TRBJ2-7, with a weak D call of TRBD1 (6 bases match). The clonotype was recovered from an adult who received the AZD1222 COVID-19 vaccine. The source material was peripheral blood, sampled 28 days after the second AZD1222 dose. The sequence in DNA is TGTGCCATACGGGACAACTACGAGCAGTACTTC. This gives the protein CAIRDNYEQYF.